The source of this T cell receptor beta chain is a study of blood T cell repertoires in COVID-19. About the study: Both acute and convalescent COVID-19 samples were obtained from the United States, Italy and Spain. Sources were T cells, B-cell-depleted T cells, or PBMCs; the material itself was cDNA or gDNA.

The CDR3 extends over 18 amino acids. V shed 1 base, J shed 1 base, and the junction held 5 bases outside the gene matches. The germline CDR1 and CDR2 sequences are SNHLY and FYNNEI. As originally analysed: Reference gene primer amplification yielded estimated nucleated cell counts. This table comes from immunoSEQ multiplex PCR, and its TCRdb copy is limited to in-frame clones, with some not included. The DNA was the basis for D and trimming; V, J and clone size are from that table. The sample lists a few hundred thousand clones, approximately 86% occurring once. This clone was observed a single time.

What was sequenced was peripheral blood. V usage is TRBV2 and J usage is TRBJ2-3; 13 nucleotides match TRBD2. The clonotype originates from a man aged 40-49 years who had recovered from COVID-19. The CDR3 loop reads CASSEGTSGSFGTDTQYF. CDR3 coding DNA: TGTGCCAGCAGTGAAGGGACTAGCGGGAGTTTTGGCACAGATACGCAGTATTTT.